A single T cell receptor (beta chain) is shown here with its context. Its target is not known. Germline values: CDR1 MRHNA, CDR2 SNTAGT. After removal of 4 bases from V and 3 bases from J, the junction contained 11 bases not matched to a gene. CDR3 length: 17 residues. The sample comes from a study of cytomegalovirus exposure and HLA in healthy donors. Amplification used 60 Vbeta primers and 13 Jbeta primers. Libraries were prepared by immunoSEQ multiplex PCR; TCRdb keeps only in-frame clonotypes and omits some of them. The sample consists of around 130,000 clones, roughly 78% of them appearing once. General observations from the study: Roughly uniform sequencing depth across donors was assumed, possibly incorrectly.

The chain uses TRBV6-4 and TRBJ2-3, with TRBD1 matching over 9 bases. The source of this sequence is a male donor in good health and CMV-seronegative. The sequencing input was PBMCs. This CDR3 reads CASSVGPTGGATDTQYF. The CDR3 region has the DNA TGTGCCAGCAGTGTTGGTCCGACAGGGGGTGCTACAGATACGCAGTATTTT.